There are many counts of the clone carrying this T cell receptor (beta chain). Its antigen is undetermined. These data are taken from a study of spatial heterogeneity in lung cancer. Study findings and constraints: Counts of expanded intratumoral alpha and beta TCRs tracked tumor mutation counts.

Via MiXCR, TCRdb re-called the 5' RACE reads, giving one row per CDR3 protein. Among roughly 20,000 distinct CDR3 sequences, over 2.5% were seen once, and the ten largest hold approximately 8.3%. As to time point: sample taken at primary tumor resection. This CDR3 is built from 12 residues. V was cut by 1 base and J by 2 bases, with 3 bases left in between. In germline, CDR1 is SGHDN, CDR2 FVKESK. The chain is built from TRBV14 and TRBJ2-7; D ambiguous. The material was lung tumor tissue, obtained at surgery. This clonotype was sampled from a male donor with early-stage non-small cell lung cancer. CDR3 amino acids: CASSQVPYEQYF. The CDR3, as DNA: TGTGCCAGCAGCCAAGTACCCTACGAGCAGTACTTC.